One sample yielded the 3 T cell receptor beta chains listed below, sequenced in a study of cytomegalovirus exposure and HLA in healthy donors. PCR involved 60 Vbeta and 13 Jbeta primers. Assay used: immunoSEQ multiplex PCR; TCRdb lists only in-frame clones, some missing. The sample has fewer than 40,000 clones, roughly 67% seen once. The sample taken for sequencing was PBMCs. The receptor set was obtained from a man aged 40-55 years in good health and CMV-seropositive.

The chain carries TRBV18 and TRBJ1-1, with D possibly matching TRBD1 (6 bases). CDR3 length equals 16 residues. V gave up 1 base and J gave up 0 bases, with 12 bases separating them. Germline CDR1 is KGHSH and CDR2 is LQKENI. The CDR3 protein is CASSPRVTGLNTEAFF. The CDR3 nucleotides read TGTGCCAGCTCACCACGAGTGACAGGATTGAACACTGAAGCTTTCTTT.

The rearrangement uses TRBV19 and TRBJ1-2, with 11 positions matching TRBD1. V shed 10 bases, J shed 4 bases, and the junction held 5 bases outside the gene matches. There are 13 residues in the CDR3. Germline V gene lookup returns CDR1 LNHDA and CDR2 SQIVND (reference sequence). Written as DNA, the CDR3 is TGTGCCACCCGGGACAGGGGGTTCTATGGCTACACCTTC. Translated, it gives CATRDRGFYGYTF.

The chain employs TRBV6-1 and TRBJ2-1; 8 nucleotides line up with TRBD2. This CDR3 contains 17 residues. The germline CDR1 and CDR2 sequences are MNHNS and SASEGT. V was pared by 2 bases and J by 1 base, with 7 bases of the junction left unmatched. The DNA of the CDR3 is TGTGCCAGCAGTGAATTTAAAAGCGGGGGTTCCTACAATGAGCAGTTCTTC. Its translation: CASSEFKSGGSYNEQFF.